These 18 T cell receptor beta chains came from one sample sequenced in a study of kidney transplant recipient with SARS-CoV-2 infection. TCRdb independently ran MiXCR on the reads; one entry per CDR3 protein. The data contain 250,000 or so distinct CDR3 sequences, 25% to 35% of them singletons. Here the sequenced sample was a blood sample, taken at baseline and between days 110 and 120 from a kidney transplant recipient. All receptors derive from a young adult male patient who had COVID-19 and was a kidney transplant recipient. Some of these T cells may belong to the graft donor.

This clonotype was observed many times. The chain joins TRBV12-3 or TRBV12-4 to TRBJ2-3; D gene ambiguous. The CDR3 is 12 amino acids. V lost 5 bases and J lost 7, with 10 bases in between. CDR3 protein: CASSTSSHTQYF. The CDR3 nucleotides are TGTGCCAGCAGTACCTCAAGCCATACGCAGTATTTT.

To note about this clonotype: A much bigger clone sits one base away, suggesting this may be a read error. V gene TRBV5-6 combines with J gene TRBJ2-3; 9 nucleotides align to TRBD2. Germline V gene data show CDR1 as SGHDT and CDR2 as YYEEEE. CDR3 length: 16 residues. In nucleotides, the CDR3 is TGTACCAGCAGCTTGGGGACTAGCTGGGGGGGGGATACGCAGTATTTT. Protein: CTSSLGTSWGGDTQYF.

This clonotype was observed at least ten times. V gene TRBV6-2 or TRBV6-3 combines with J gene TRBJ2-7, with TRBD1 identical over 7 bases. Trimming at V came to 10 bases and at J to 1 base, leaving 10 bases not matched to a gene. The CDR3 runs 14 residues. The germline CDR1 and CDR2 sequences are MNHEY and SVGEGT. CDR3 sequence reads: CATFDRAQSYEQYF. The CDR3 DNA reads TGTGCCACCTTCGACAGGGCCCAATCCTACGAGCAGTACTTC.

The chain is built from TRBV6-5 and TRBJ1-2; maybe TRBD1 (5 bases). The germline CDR1 and CDR2 sequences are MNHEY and SVGAGI. This CDR3 is 17 amino acids long. V was shortened by 5 bases and J by 7 bases, with 26 bases between the two germline ends. The CDR3, as DNA: TGTGCCAGCAGTAGCACACAGGAATGTAGAAAGACCTGTGGCTACACCTTC. It codes for CASSSTQECRKTCGYTF.

This clonotype was detected many times. The chain joins TRBV12-5 to TRBJ1-2, with D perhaps matching TRBD1 (5 bases). CDR3 length: 17 residues. Per the germline V gene, CDR1 is LGHNT and CDR2 is FRNRAP. Trimming stripped 5 bases from V and 4 bases from J, with 23 bases between. CDR3 nucleotide sequence: TGTGCTAGTGGTAATTCCTTTTTGCAGGGAAAGACCTATGGCTACACCTTC. Its protein product is CASGNSFLQGKTYGYTF.

This clonotype has a handful of counts. The V call is TRBV7-2, the J call TRBJ2-1; 9 bases line up with TRBD1. This CDR3 is built from 14 residues. The junction had 14 bases not matched to a gene; V was cut back by 10 bases and J by 10 bases. CDR1 is SGHTA and CDR2 is FQGNSA in the germline V gene. Written as DNA, the CDR3 is TGTGCCAAACAGGTGAACAGGGGGCGTCCAGAGCAGTTCTTC. Protein product: CAKQVNRGRPEQFF.

In its sample, this clonotype was seen many times. The chain carries TRBV7-9 and TRBJ1-1; D perhaps matches TRBD1 (5 bases). Trimming took 4 bases from V and 4 from J, leaving 13 bases between them. This CDR3 region has 14 residues. Germline CDR1 is SEHNR and CDR2 is FQNEAQ (reference sequence). The chain's CDR3 is CASSSTFGGTEAFF. The CDR3 nucleotides are TGTGCCAGCAGCTCCACCTTCGGGGGCACTGAAGCTTTCTTT.

There are many counts of this clonotype. This sequence joins TRBV12-3 or TRBV12-4 and TRBJ2-5; TRBD1 is a possible D gene (7 bases). The V and J ends lost 8 bases and 4 bases respectively, with 14 bases between them. This CDR3 comprises 13 residues. The CDR3 sequence is CASAGGRGETQYF. In DNA form, the CDR3 reads TGTGCCAGCGCAGGGGGGCGCGGAGAGACCCAGTACTTC.

The table lists this clonotype with many counts. The chain employs TRBV11-3 and TRBJ1-2; no firm D call. The germline V and J ends were trimmed by 5 bases and 4 bases, with 23 bases remaining between them. This CDR3 has 17 residues. Germline V gives CDR1 SGHNT, CDR2 YENEEA. CDR3 amino acids: CASSLLCDLGKTYGYTF. CDR3 DNA: TGTGCCAGCAGCCTATTATGCGATCTCGGAAAGACCTATGGCTACACCTTC.

About this clonotype itself: This may arise from a read error, as a much more abundant clone is one base away. The gene calls are TRBV15 and TRBJ1-2; D is undetermined. This CDR3 is built from 17 residues. Trimming shortened V by 5 bases and J by 4 bases, and 23 bases separated the two germline ends. Germline CDR1 LNHNV, CDR2 YYDKDF (reference sequence). DNA of the CDR3: TGTGCCACCAGCGTAACGGTAAGGTGTGGAAAGGCCTATGGCTACACCTTC. Amino acid sequence: CATSVTVRCGKAYGYTF.

This clonotype has a handful of counts. The genes are TRBV6-1 and TRBJ2-5; unclear D gene. This CDR3 has 16 amino acids. Trimming stripped 1 base from V and 1 base from J, with 13 bases between. The V gene's germline CDR1 is MNHNS and CDR2 SASEGT. The CDR3, as DNA: TGTGCCAGCAGTGAAGGGGTTTTCGATCTCCAAGAGACCCAGTACTTC. It is translated as CASSEGVFDLQETQYF.

As for this clonotype: This likely comes from a read error, as the CDR3 has no conserved phenylalanine or tryptophan at its end. The J gene is TRBJ1-1, the V gene TRBV3-1; no clear D gene. The CDR3 spans 17 residues. The V and J ends lost 4 bases and 4 bases respectively, with 22 bases between them. CDR1 and CDR2 from the germline V gene are LGHDT and YNNKEL (reference sequence). CDR3 nucleotide sequence: TGTGCCAGCAGCCGCATTTATCCCATTTCAATTCGCACTGAAGCTTTCCTT. Protein: CASSRIYPISIRTEAFL.

J is TRBJ2-1 and V is TRBV9; TRBD1 matches 9 bases. Germline V gene lookup returns CDR1 SGDLS and CDR2 YYNGEE. This CDR3 region has 15 residues. Losses at the gene ends were 2 bases for V and 11 bases for J; bases not matched to a gene: 11. The CDR3 DNA sequence: TGTGCCAGCAGCGTGGGACAGGGAGGTCTCTTTAAGCAGTTCTTC. Its translation: CASSVGQGGLFKQFF. The variable domain in full, with the rest retrieved from reference TRBV9 and TRBJ2-1, is DSGVTQTPKHLITATGQRVTLRCSPRSGDLSVYWYQQSLDQGLQFLIQYYNGEERAKGNILERFSAQQFPDLHSELNLSSLELGDSALYFCASSVGQGGLFKQFFGPGTRLTVL.

At least ten counts were recorded for this clonotype. The chain is built from TRBV7-8 and TRBJ1-3, with D maybe TRBD1 (6 bases). With 1 base removed from V and 0 bases from J, the gap between germline ends came to 16 bases. Germline loops: CDR1 SGHVS, CDR2 FQNEAQ. The CDR3 is made up of 18 amino acids. CDR3 loop: CASSLGNRDLASGNTIYF. As DNA, the CDR3 is TGTGCCAGCAGCTTAGGGAACAGGGATTTGGCCTCTGGAAACACCATATATTTT.

This clonotype was found a few times. This chain uses TRBV20-1 with TRBJ2-1; D remains unclear. Germline loops: CDR1 DFQATT, CDR2 SNEGSKA (reference sequence). Trimming cost V 0 bases and J 4 bases, with 16 bases left between them. The CDR3 consists of 16 residues. CDR3 bases: TGCAGTGCTAGAGACCCCGGGTCTACCGTATACAATGAGCAGTTCTTC. Protein product: CSARDPGSTVYNEQFF.

This clonotype was seen a handful of times. The chain uses TRBV6-5 and TRBJ2-1; D is uncertain. This CDR3 region has 15 residues. Trimming removed 10 bases from V and 4 bases from J, with 20 bases in between. The germline V gene encodes CDR1 MNHEY and CDR2 SVGAGI. The CDR3 loop reads CAIQRGPVGYNEQFF. In DNA form, the CDR3 reads TGTGCCATCCAACGTGGACCCGTTGGGTACAATGAGCAGTTCTTC.

On this clonotype: One junction end disagrees with the germline gene, perhaps due to a read error. The chain couples TRBV20-1 to TRBJ1-5; a possible D gene is TRBD1 (6 bases). The CDR3 is made up of 14 amino acids. CDR1 is DFQATT, CDR2 SNEGSKA, per germline (reference sequence). The CDR3 reads CSAAGVRGNRPQHF. CDR3 in DNA: TGCAGTGCAGCCGGTGTCAGGGGAAATCGGCCCCAGCATTTT.

This clonotype was seen at least ten times. This chain uses TRBV21-1 with TRBJ2-7. TRBV21-1 is described as a pseudogene. The CDR3 spans 16 residues. The CDR3, as DNA: TGTGCCAGCAGGAAACGACTGTGGGGGAGCTCCTACGAGCAGTACTTC. As protein: CASRKRLWGSSYEQYF.